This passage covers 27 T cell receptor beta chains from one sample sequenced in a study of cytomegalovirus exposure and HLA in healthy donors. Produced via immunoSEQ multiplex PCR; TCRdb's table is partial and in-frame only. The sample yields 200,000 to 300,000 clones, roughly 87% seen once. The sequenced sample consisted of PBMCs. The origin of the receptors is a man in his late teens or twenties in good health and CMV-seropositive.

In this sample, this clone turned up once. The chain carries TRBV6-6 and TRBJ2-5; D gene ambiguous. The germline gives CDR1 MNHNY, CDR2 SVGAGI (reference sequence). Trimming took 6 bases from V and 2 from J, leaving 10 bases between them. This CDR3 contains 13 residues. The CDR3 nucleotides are TGTGCCAGCAGCCCTCGACTGCAAGAGACCCAGTACTTC. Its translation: CASSPRLQETQYF.

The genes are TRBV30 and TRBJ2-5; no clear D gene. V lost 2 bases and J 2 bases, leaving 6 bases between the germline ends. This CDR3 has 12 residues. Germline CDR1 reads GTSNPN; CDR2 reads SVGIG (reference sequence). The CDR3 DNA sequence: TGTGCCTGGAGTACTTTTCAAGAGACCCAGTACTTC. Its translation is CAWSTFQETQYF.

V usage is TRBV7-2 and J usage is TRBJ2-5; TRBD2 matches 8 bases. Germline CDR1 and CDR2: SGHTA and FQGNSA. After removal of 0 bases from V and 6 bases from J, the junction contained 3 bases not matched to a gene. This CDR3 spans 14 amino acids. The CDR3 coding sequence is TGTGCCAGCAGCTTAGCTAGCGGGATGAAGACCCAGTACTTC. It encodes CASSLASGMKTQYF. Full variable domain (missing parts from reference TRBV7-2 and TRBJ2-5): GAGVSQSPSNKVTEKGKDVELRCDPISGHTALYWYRQSLGQGLEFLIYFQGNSAPDKSGLPSDRFSAERTGGSVSTLTIQRTQQEDSAVYLCASSLASGMKTQYFGPGTRLLVL.

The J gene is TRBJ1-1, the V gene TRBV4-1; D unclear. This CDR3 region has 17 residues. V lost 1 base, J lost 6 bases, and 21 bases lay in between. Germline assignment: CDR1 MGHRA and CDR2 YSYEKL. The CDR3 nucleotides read TGCGCCAGCAGCCAAGTTAGTAAGCATGGGAGGAAAGCTGAAGCTTTCTTT. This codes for CASSQVSKHGRKAEAFF.

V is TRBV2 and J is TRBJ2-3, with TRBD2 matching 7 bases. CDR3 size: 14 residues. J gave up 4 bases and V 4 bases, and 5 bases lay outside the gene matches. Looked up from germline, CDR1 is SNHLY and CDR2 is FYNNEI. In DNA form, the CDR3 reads TGTGCCAGCAGTGGGGGCGGGAGTGCAGATACGCAGTATTTT. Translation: CASSGGGSADTQYF. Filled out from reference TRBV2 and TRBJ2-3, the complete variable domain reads EPEVTQTPSHQVTQMGQEVILRCVPISNHLYFYWYRQILGQKVEFLVSFYNNEISEKSEIFDDQFSVERPDGSNFTLKIRSTKLEDSAMYFCASSGGGSADTQYFGPGTRLTVL.

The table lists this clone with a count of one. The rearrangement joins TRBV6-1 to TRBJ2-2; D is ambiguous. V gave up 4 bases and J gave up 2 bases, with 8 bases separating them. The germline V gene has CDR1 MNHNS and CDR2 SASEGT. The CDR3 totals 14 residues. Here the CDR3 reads CASSGALNTGELFF. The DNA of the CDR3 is TGTGCCAGCAGTGGGGCCCTCAACACCGGGGAGCTGTTTTTT.

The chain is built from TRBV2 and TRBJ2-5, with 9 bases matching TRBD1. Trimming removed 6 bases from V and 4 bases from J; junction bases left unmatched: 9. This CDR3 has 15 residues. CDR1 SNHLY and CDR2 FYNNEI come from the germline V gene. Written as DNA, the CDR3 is TGTGCCAGCAGGGGCGGACAGGGGTTTCTAGAGACCCAGTACTTC. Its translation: CASRGGQGFLETQYF.

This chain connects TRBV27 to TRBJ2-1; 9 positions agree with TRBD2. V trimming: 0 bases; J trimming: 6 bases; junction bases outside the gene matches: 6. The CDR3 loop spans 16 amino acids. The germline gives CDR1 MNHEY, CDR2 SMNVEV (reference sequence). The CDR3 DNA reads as TGTGCCAGCAGTTTATCTGGGACTAGCTGGGTCAATGAGCAGTTCTTC. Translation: CASSLSGTSWVNEQFF.

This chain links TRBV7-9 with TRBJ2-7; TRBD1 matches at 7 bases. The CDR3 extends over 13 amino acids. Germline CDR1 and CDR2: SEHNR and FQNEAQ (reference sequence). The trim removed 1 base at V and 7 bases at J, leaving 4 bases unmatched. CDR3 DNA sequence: TGTGCCAGCAGCTTAGGGACAGGCGGTGAGCAGTACTTC. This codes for CASSLGTGGEQYF.

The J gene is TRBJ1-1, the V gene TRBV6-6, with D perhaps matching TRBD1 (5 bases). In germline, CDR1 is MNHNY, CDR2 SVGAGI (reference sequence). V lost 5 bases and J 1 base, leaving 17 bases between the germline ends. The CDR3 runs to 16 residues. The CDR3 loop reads CASSKPSLDRNTEAFF. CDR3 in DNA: TGTGCCAGCAGTAAACCCTCCCTCGACAGGAACACTGAAGCTTTCTTT.

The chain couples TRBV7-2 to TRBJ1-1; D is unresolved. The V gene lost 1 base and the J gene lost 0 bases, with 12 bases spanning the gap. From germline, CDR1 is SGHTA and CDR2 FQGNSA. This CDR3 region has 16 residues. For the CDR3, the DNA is TGTGCCAGCAGCTTAGTTCGGATCCAGCTGAACACTGAAGCTTTCTTT. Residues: CASSLVRIQLNTEAFF.

Written as DNA, the CDR3 is TGCAGCGTTGAGGACAGCGCCAAAAACATTCAGTACTTC. It yields the protein CSVEDSAKNIQYF. V gene TRBV29-1 combines with J gene TRBJ2-4; a weak D match, TRBD1 (6 bases). V lost 3 bases and J 1 base, leaving 7 bases between the germline ends. The V gene's germline CDR1 is SQVTM and CDR2 ANQGSEA. The CDR3 runs to 13 residues.

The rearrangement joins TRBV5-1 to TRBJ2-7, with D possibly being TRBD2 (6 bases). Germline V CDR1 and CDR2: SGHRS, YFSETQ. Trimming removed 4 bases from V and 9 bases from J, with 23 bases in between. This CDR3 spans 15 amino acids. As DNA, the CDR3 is TGCGCCAGCAGCCCCGGGGAGCGGGCCTCTATGGCGCAGTACTTC. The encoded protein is CASSPGERASMAQYF.

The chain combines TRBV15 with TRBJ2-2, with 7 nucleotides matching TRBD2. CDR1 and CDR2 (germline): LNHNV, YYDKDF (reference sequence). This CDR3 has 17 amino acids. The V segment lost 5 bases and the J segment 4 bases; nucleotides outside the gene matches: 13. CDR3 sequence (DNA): TGTGCCACCAGCCCTCTTGGGGCGGGGGAGGGCACCGGGGAGCTGTTTTTT. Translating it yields CATSPLGAGEGTGELFF.

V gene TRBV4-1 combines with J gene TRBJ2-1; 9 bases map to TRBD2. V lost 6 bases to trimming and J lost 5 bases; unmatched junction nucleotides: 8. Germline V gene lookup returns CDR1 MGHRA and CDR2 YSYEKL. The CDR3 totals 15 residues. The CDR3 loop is CASRRLAAGDNEQFF. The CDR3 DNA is TGCGCCAGCAGGAGACTAGCGGCTGGGGACAATGAGCAGTTCTTC.

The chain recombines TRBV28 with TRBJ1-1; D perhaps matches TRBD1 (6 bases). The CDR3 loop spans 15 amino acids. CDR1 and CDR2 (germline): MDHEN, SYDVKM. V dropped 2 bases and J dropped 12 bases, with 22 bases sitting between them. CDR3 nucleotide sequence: TGTGCCAGCAGTTTAAAGGGGGTGGGAGCGGCTAGGACTTTCTTT. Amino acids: CASSLKGVGAARTFF.

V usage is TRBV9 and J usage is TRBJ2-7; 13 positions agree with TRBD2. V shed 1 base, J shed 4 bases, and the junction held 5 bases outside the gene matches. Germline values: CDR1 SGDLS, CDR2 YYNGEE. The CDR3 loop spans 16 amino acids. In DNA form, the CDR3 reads TGTGCCAGCAGCGTAACTAGCGGGAGGGAAGGGTACGAGCAGTACTTC. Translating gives CASSVTSGREGYEQYF.

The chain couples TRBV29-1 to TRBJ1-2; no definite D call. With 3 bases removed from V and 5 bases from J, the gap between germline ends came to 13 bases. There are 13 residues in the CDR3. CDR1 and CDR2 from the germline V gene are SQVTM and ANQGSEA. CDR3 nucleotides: TGCAGCGTTGAGCCACCCCAGGAATATGGCTACACCTTC. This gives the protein CSVEPPQEYGYTF.

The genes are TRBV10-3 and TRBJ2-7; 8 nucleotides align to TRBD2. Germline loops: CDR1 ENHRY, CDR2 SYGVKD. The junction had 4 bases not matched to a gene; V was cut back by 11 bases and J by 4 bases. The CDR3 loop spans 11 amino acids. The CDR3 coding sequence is TGTGCCGCCGGGACTAGTTACGAGCAGTACTTC. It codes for CAAGTSYEQYF.

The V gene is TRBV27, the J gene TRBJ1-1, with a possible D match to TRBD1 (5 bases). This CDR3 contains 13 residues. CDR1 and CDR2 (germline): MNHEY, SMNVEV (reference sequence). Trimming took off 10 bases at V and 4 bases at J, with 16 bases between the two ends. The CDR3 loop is CATKLGVGTEAFF. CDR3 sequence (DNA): TGTGCCACAAAGTTGGGGGTCGGCACTGAAGCTTTCTTT.

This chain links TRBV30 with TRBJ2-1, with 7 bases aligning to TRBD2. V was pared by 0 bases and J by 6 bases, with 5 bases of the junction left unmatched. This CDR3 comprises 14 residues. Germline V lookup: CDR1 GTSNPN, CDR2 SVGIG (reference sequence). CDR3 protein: CAWSVGGSINEQFF. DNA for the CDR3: TGTGCCTGGAGTGTGGGGGGGAGTATCAATGAGCAGTTCTTC. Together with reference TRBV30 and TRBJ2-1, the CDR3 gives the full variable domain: SQTIHQWPATLVQPVGSPLSLECTVEGTSNPNLYWYRQAAGRGLQLLFYSVGIGQISSEVPQNLSASRPQDRQFILSSKKLLLSDSGFYLCAWSVGGSINEQFFGPGTRLTVL.

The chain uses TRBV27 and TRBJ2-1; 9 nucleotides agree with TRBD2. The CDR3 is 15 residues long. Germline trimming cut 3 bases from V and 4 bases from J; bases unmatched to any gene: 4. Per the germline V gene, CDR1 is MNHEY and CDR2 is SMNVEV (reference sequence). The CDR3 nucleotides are TGTGCCAGCAGTTTCGGTGCGGGAGGGTACAATGAGCAGTTCTTC. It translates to CASSFGAGGYNEQFF.

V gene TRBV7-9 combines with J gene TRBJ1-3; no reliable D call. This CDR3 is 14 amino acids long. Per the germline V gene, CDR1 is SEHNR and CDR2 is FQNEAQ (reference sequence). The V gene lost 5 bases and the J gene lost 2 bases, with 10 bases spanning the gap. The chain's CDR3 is CASSQMKAGNTIYF. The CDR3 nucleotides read TGTGCCAGCAGCCAGATGAAGGCTGGAAACACCATATATTTT.

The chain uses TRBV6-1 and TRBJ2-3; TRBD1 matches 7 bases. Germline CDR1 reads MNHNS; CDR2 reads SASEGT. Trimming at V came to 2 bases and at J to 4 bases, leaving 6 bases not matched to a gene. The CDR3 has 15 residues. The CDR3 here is CASSERGTVPDTQYF. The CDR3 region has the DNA TGTGCCAGCAGTGAAAGAGGGACAGTCCCAGATACGCAGTATTTT.

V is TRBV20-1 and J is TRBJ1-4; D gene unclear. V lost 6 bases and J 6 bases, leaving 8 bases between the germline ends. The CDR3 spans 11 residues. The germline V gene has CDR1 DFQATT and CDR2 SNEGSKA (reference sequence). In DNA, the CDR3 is TGCAGTGCAATGGGGTATGAAAAACTGTTTTTT. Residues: CSAMGYEKLFF.

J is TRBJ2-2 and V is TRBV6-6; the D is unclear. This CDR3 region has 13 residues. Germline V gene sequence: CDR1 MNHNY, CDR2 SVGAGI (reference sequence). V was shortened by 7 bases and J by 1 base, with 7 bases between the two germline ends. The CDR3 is CASNKVNTGELFF. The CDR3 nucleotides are TGTGCCAGCAACAAGGTGAACACCGGGGAGCTGTTTTTT.

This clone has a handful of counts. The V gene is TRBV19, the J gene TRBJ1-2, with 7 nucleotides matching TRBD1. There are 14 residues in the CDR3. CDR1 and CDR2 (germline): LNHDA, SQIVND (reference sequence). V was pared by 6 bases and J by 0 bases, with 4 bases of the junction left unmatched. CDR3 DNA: TGTGCCAGTAGCCGACAGGGTTCTAACTATGGCTACACCTTC. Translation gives CASSRQGSNYGYTF.